Listed below are T cell receptor beta chains from one sample, sequenced in a study of T cell responses to AZD1222 COVID-19 vaccine. The protocol was immunoSEQ multiplex PCR, while the TCRdb copy is restricted to in-frame clones and leaves out a portion. The data show about 120,000 clones, with approximately 90% seen just once and roughly 4.5% held by the top ten. The source was peripheral blood, collected on day 0 of AZD1222 vaccination. Receptor source: an adult in good health. The CDR3 runs from the conserved cysteine through the conserved F or W. Fields, in order: J gene, D gene, clone size, V gene, CDR3 protein, CDR3 DNA. D genes are given only for firm matches. Rows give clone size only sometimes, using once, few, many, or a class for an expanded clone.

>TRBJ2-7|TRBD1|-|TRBV27
CASSLLLPTGGSYEQYF
TGTGCCAGCAGTCTATTACTTCCGACAGGGGGCTCCTACGAGCAGTACTTC
>TRBJ2-3|TRBD1|-|TRBV2
CASSRQGSTDTQYF
TGTGCCAGCAGTCGACAGGGGAGCACAGATACGCAGTATTTT
>TRBJ2-6|TRBD2|-|TRBV6-4
CASSERGISGANVLTF
TGTGCCAGCAGTGAGCGGGGGATATCAGGGGCCAACGTCCTGACTTTC
>TRBJ1-5|-|-|TRBV20-1
CSASPGDSNQPQHF
TGCAGTGCTAGTCCCGGAGATAGCAATCAGCCCCAGCATTTT
>TRBJ2-5|TRBD2|-|TRBV3-1/TRBV3-2
CASSLISGLAIQETQYF
TGTGCCAGCAGCCTGATTTCCGGACTAGCGATCCAAGAGACCCAGTACTTC
>TRBJ1-5|-|-|TRBV5-6
CASSLAEENQPQHF
TGTGCCAGCAGCTTGGCCGAGGAGAATCAGCCCCAGCATTTT
>TRBJ2-3|-|-|TRBV7-2
CASSLAGEDTQYF
TGTGCCAGCAGCTTAGCGGGGGAAGATACGCAGTATTTT
>TRBJ2-1|TRBD2|-|TRBV9
CASSVGIAGGRHNEQFF
TGTGCCAGCAGCGTAGGGATAGCGGGGGGGCGTCACAATGAGCAGTTCTTC
>TRBJ1-5|-|-|TRBV6-6
CASSYGGSSSNQPQHF
TGTGCCAGCAGTTACGGAGGGAGTAGTAGCAATCAGCCCCAGCATTTT
>TRBJ2-5|-|-|TRBV3-1/TRBV3-2
CASSPTSPETQYF
TGTGCCAGCAGCCCGACTAGTCCAGAGACCCAGTACTTC
>TRBJ2-7|-|once|TRBV6-2/TRBV6-3
CASSYSIDSSPYEQYF
TGTGCCAGCAGTTACTCAATAGACAGTTCACCCTACGAGCAGTACTTC
>TRBJ2-5|-|-|TRBV30
CAWTETEGETQYF
TGTGCCTGGACTGAAACTGAGGGTGAGACCCAGTACTTC
>TRBJ1-2|TRBD1|few|TRBV30
CAWSGGTVSNGYTF
TGTGCCTGGAGTGGGGGGACAGTCTCCAATGGCTACACCTTC
>TRBJ2-2|TRBD2|-|TRBV27
CASSFLAGGSMNTGELFF
TGTGCCAGCAGTTTCCTAGCGGGGGGGAGTATGAACACCGGGGAGCTGTTTTTT
>TRBJ2-1|TRBD2|-|TRBV4-1
CASSQEPGGGNEQFF
TGCGCCAGCAGCCAAGAGCCCGGGGGGGGGAATGAGCAGTTCTTC
>TRBJ1-2|TRBD1|-|TRBV28
CASSLTQGNGYTF
TGTGCCAGCAGTCTAACACAGGGGAATGGCTACACCTTC
>TRBJ1-4|-|-|TRBV4-3
CASSRTVTNEKLFF
TGCGCCAGCAGTCGGACAGTAACTAATGAAAAACTGTTTTTT
>TRBJ2-3|-|-|TRBV29-1
CSVVLRGRTDTQYF
TGCAGCGTTGTATTACGGGGGAGGACAGATACGCAGTATTTT
>TRBJ2-2|TRBD2|-|TRBV5-6
CASSSLGGGNTGELFF
TGTGCCAGCAGCTCATTGGGCGGGGGGAACACCGGGGAGCTGTTTTTT
>TRBJ1-5|-|-|TRBV2
CASSSGGRDQPQHF
TGTGCCAGCAGTTCTGGGGGCCGGGACCAGCCCCAGCATTTT
>TRBJ1-5|-|-|TRBV11-2
CASSLGGYSNNQPQHF
TGTGCCAGCAGCTTAGGAGGTTACAGCAACAATCAGCCCCAGCATTTT
>TRBJ2-7|TRBD2|-|TRBV27
CASSFIGIGRDENEQYF
TGTGCCAGCAGTTTCATAGGGATTGGGAGGGATGAAAACGAGCAGTACTTC
>TRBJ1-6|-|-|TRBV12-3/TRBV12-4
CASSFKYRSPLHF
TGTGCCAGCAGTTTTAAGTACCGTTCACCCCTCCACTTT
>TRBJ1-6|-|-|TRBV6-5
CASIGYSSPLHF
TGTGCCAGCATTGGGTACAGTTCACCCCTCCACTTT